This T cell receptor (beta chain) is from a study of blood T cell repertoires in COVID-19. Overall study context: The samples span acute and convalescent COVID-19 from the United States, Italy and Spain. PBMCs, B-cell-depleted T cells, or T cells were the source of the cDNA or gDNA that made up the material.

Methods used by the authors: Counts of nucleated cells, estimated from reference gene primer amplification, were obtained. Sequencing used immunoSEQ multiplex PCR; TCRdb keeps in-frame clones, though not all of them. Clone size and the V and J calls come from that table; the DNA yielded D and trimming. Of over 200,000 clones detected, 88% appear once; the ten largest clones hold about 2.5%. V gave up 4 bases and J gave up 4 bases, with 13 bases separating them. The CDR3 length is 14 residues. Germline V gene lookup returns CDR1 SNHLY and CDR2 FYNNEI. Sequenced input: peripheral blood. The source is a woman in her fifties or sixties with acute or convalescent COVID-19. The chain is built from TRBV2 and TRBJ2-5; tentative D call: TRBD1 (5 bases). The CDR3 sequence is CASSADKGPETQYF. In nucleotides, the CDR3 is TGTGCCAGCAGTGCGGACAAGGGTCCAGAGACCCAGTACTTC.